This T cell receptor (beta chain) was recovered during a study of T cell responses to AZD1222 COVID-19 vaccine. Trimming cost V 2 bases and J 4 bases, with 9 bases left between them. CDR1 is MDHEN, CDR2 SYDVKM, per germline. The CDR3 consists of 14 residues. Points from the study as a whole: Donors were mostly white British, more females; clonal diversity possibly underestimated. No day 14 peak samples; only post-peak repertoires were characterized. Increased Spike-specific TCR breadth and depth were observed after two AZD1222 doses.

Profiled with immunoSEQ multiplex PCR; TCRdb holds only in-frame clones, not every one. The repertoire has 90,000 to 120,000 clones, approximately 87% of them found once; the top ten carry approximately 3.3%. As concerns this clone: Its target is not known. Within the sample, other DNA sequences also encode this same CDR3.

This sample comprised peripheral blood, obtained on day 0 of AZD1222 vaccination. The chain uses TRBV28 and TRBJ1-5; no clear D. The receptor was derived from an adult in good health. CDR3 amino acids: CASSLGGSNQPQHF. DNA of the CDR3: TGTGCCAGCAGTTTAGGTGGGTCAAATCAGCCCCAGCATTTT.